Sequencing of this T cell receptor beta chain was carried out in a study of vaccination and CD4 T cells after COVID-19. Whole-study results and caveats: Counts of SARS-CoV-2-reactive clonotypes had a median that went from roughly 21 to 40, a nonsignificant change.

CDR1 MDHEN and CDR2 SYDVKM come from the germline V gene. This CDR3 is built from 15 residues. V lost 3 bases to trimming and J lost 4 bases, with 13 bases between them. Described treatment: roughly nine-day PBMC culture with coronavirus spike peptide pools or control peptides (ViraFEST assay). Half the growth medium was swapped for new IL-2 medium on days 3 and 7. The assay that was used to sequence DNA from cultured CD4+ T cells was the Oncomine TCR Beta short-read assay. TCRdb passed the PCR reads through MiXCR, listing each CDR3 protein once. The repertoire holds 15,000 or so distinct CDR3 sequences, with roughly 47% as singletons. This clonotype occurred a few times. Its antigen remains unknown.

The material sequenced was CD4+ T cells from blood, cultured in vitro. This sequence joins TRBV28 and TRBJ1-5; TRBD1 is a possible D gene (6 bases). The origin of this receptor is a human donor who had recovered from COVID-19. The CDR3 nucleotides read TGTGCCAGCAGTTTCGCCAGGGGAGGGAATCAGCCCCAGCATTTT. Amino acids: CASSFARGGNQPQHF.